Presented here are 21 T cell receptor beta chains from one specimen sequenced in a study of blood T cell repertoires in COVID-19 (dated by TCRdb to the early 2020s). Library creation used the immunoSEQ multiplex PCR assay. TCRdb mirrors the immuneACCESS table, restricted to in-frame sequences. Some clones are absent from its copies; in checked studies, under half trace to an unresolved V gene, and the reason for the others is unknown. The sample yields some 270,000 clones; around nine tenths were counted once. In total, the top ten clones hold 1.6% of the sample. Sequenced sample: peripheral blood. Receptors originate from a woman in her fifties or sixties who had recovered from COVID-19.

The V call is TRBV28, the J call TRBJ2-5; 8 positions agree with TRBD2. CDR1 and CDR2 (germline): MDHEN, SYDVKM. CDR3 length: 16 residues. Losses at the gene ends were 5 bases for V and 5 bases for J; bases not matched to a gene: 13. Written as DNA, the CDR3 is TGTGCCAGCAGTCCATCCTCCGGGACTAGGGCGGAGACCCAGTACTTC. Protein: CASSPSSGTRAETQYF.

The V gene is TRBV11-2, the J gene TRBJ2-7; a possible D gene is TRBD2 (6 bases). V was pared by 5 bases and J by 1 base, with 9 bases between. Germline V gene lookup returns CDR1 SGHAT and CDR2 FQNNGV. CDR3 length equals 13 residues. Here the CDR3 DNA reads TGTGCCAGCAGCGCGGGACTTTCCTACGAGCAGTACTTC. This encodes CASSAGLSYEQYF.

The chain carries TRBV3-1 (or the pseudogene TRBV3-2) and TRBJ2-7; 8 nucleotides match TRBD1. Germline CDR1 is LGHDT and CDR2 is YNNKEL (reference sequence). CDR3 length equals 14 residues. The J segment lost 4 bases and the V segment lost 3 bases, leaving 5 bases of the junction unmatched. The CDR3: CASSQTRQGYEQYF. CDR3 coding DNA: TGTGCCAGCAGCCAGACGCGACAGGGGTACGAGCAGTACTTC.

This rearrangement joins TRBV5-5 to TRBJ1-6; TRBD1 agrees at 7 bases. V trimming: 3 bases; J trimming: 7 bases; junction bases outside the gene matches: 7. CDR3 length: 15 amino acids. Germline V gives CDR1 SGHKS, CDR2 YYEKEE (reference sequence). The CDR3 protein is CASSSSGGGNSPLHF. In nucleotides, the CDR3 is TGTGCCAGCAGCTCATCAGGGGGTGGGAATTCACCCCTCCACTTT.

This rearrangement joins TRBV13 to TRBJ2-3; 7 nucleotides align to TRBD1. The CDR3 totals 14 residues. J was trimmed by 4 bases and V by 4 bases; bases with no gene match: 5. The germline CDR1 and CDR2 sequences are PRHDT and FYEKMQ (reference sequence). CDR3 DNA: TGTGCCAGCAGCTATTTTACAGGGGCAGATACGCAGTATTTT. Translated, it gives CASSYFTGADTQYF.

This chain uses TRBV18 with TRBJ1-1; 7 bases are a match to TRBD1. The V segment lost 6 bases and the J segment 4 bases; nucleotides outside the gene matches: 11. Germline CDR1 reads KGHSH; CDR2 reads LQKENI. The CDR3 runs to 15 residues. The CDR3 DNA follows: TGTGCCAGCTCTCCGGGACAGCTAGCGTCCACTGAAGCTTTCTTT. It encodes CASSPGQLASTEAFF. Full variable domain (remainder filled in from reference TRBV18 and TRBJ1-1): NAGVMQNPRHLVRRRGQEARLRCSPMKGHSHVYWYRQLPEEGLKFMVYLQKENIIDESGMPKERFSAEFPKEGPSILRIQQVVRGDSAAYFCASSPGQLASTEAFFGQGTRLTVV.

This clone has a handful of counts. The chain uses TRBV7-9 and TRBJ1-4; TRBD1 aligns across 9 bases. From germline, CDR1 is SEHNR and CDR2 FQNEAQ (reference sequence). The CDR3 spans 16 residues. V lost 4 bases and J lost 8; bases outside the gene matches: 11. This chain's CDR3 is CASSSRRGQGGEKLFF. CDR3 sequence (DNA): TGTGCCAGCAGCTCCCGCCGGGGACAGGGCGGGGAAAAACTGTTTTTT.

The V gene is TRBV24-1, the J gene TRBJ2-7; a weak D match, TRBD1 (5 bases). This CDR3 contains 15 residues. Between the trimmed V and J ends, which lost 4 bases and 0 bases, there was a span of 12 bases. The germline CDR1 and CDR2 sequences are KGHDR and SFDVKD. Here the CDR3 DNA reads TGTGCCACCAGTGAAGGACATCCTCCCTCCTACGAGCAGTACTTC. It translates to CATSEGHPPSYEQYF.

V and J are TRBV5-1 and TRBJ2-7, with no clear D. The CDR3 consists of 14 residues. Germline lookup yields CDR1 SGHRS and CDR2 YFSETQ. V lost 0 bases to trimming and J lost 0 bases, with 7 bases between them. The CDR3 sequence: CASSLATSSYEQYF. The CDR3 coding sequence is TGCGCCAGCAGCTTGGCCACGAGCTCCTACGAGCAGTACTTC.

The chain is built from TRBV7-8 and TRBJ1-2; D is perhaps TRBD1 (6 bases). Trimming removed 1 base at V and 4 bases at J, with 13 bases between. Germline CDR1 reads SGHVS; CDR2 reads FQNEAQ. The CDR3 length is 15 residues. CDR3 bases: TGTGCCAGCAGCTTAGAGGGACACCCTCTCTATGGCTACACCTTC. Protein sequence: CASSLEGHPLYGYTF.

J is TRBJ2-3 and V is TRBV4-3; 8 bases are shared with TRBD2. The germline V gene has CDR1 LGHNA and CDR2 YSLEER. Trimming at V came to 0 bases and at J to 1 base, leaving 9 bases not matched to a gene. CDR3 length: 18 residues. CDR3 sequence: CASSQDILAGLRTDTQYF. The CDR3 bases are TGCGCCAGCAGCCAAGATATATTAGCGGGGTTGCGCACAGATACGCAGTATTTT.

The genes are TRBV9 and TRBJ1-6; D remains ambiguous. Trimming shortened V by 4 bases and J by 0 bases, and 8 bases separated the two germline ends. Per germline, CDR1 SGDLS and CDR2 YYNGEE. The CDR3 is 15 residues long. The CDR3, as DNA: TGTGCCAGCAGCCCCCTAAGCTCCTATAATTCACCCCTCCACTTT. This translates into CASSPLSSYNSPLHF.

The chain combines TRBV10-3 with TRBJ2-2; a weak D match, TRBD1 (6 bases). Trimming took 4 bases from V and 6 from J, leaving 6 bases between them. CDR1 is ENHRY, CDR2 SYGVKD, per germline. This CDR3 comprises 12 residues. CDR3 region: CAISGGPGELFF. DNA of the CDR3: TGTGCCATCAGTGGGGGGCCCGGGGAGCTGTTTTTT.

J is TRBJ1-6 and V is TRBV6-6; 8 bases align to TRBD1. Trimming at V came to 6 bases and at J to 9 bases, leaving 10 bases not matched to a gene. Looked up from germline, CDR1 is MNHNY and CDR2 is SVGAGI (reference sequence). The CDR3 has 15 amino acids. CDR3 amino acids: CASSPTDREGSPLHF. The CDR3 DNA follows: TGTGCCAGCAGCCCAACGGACAGGGAGGGTTCACCCCTCCACTTT.

The table lists this clone with a few counts. CDR3 residues: CASSPRTGELHGYTF. The DNA of the CDR3 is TGCGCCAGCAGTCCCAGAACAGGGGAACTCCATGGCTACACCTTC. V usage is TRBV23-1 and J usage is TRBJ1-2; 7 nucleotides line up with TRBD1. TRBV23-1 is assigned to the ORF class and has an uncertain function. V dropped 4 bases and J dropped 6; count of bases not matched to a gene: 11. The CDR3 has 15 amino acids.

The chain links TRBV6-2 or TRBV6-3 to TRBJ2-2; 9 bases fit TRBD1. The CDR3 loop spans 17 amino acids. V shed 6 bases, J shed 5 bases, and the junction held 13 bases outside the gene matches. Germline values: CDR1 MNHEY, CDR2 SVGEGT. The CDR3, as DNA: TGTGCCAGCAGCCGGGACAGGGCTCTAATGGATACCGGGGAGCTGTTTTTT. Residues: CASSRDRALMDTGELFF.

This chain uses TRBV6-5 with TRBJ2-7; perhaps TRBD1 as D (5 bases). The CDR3 is 13 amino acids. Trimming pared 8 bases from V and 3 bases from J, leaving 14 bases between. Germline-derived CDR1 and CDR2 are MNHEY and SVGAGI. CDR3 amino acids: CASQGSLVYEQYF. DNA for the CDR3: TGTGCCAGCCAGGGTAGTCTCGTCTACGAGCAGTACTTC.

The chain carries TRBV19 and TRBJ1-1; 7 nucleotides line up with TRBD1. V was clipped by 5 bases and J by 4 bases; unmatched bases: 10. This CDR3 comprises 15 residues. Germline V gene data show CDR1 as LNHDA and CDR2 as SQIVND (reference sequence). As DNA, the CDR3 is TGTGCCAGTAGTCCCCGACAGGGATTCGGCACTGAAGCTTTCTTT. It codes for CASSPRQGFGTEAFF.

This chain joins TRBV28 and TRBJ1-1; 7 nucleotides agree with TRBD1. This CDR3 comprises 13 residues. Germline loops: CDR1 MDHEN, CDR2 SYDVKM. J was trimmed by 5 bases and V by 6 bases; bases with no gene match: 6. This chain's CDR3 is CASSLQGSTEAFF. CDR3 DNA: TGTGCCAGCAGCTTACAGGGGTCGACTGAAGCTTTCTTT.

This rearrangement joins TRBV7-3 to TRBJ2-2, with TRBD1 identical over 7 bases. The CDR3 has 17 residues. Unmatched junction bases numbered 8, after V lost 0 bases and J lost 4 bases. Germline V CDR1 and CDR2: SGHTA, FQGTGA. The CDR3 nucleotides read TGTGCCAGCAGCTTAACACCGTCGACAGGGCGCACCGGGGAGCTGTTTTTT. Translated: CASSLTPSTGRTGELFF.

This sequence joins TRBV7-2 and TRBJ1-1, with 7 bases that match TRBD1. The CDR3 is made up of 16 amino acids. Losses at the gene ends were 3 bases for V and 6 bases for J; bases not matched to a gene: 13. Germline V gene lookup returns CDR1 SGHTA and CDR2 FQGNSA. Written as DNA, the CDR3 is TGTGCCAGCAGCTTCGTGACAGGGTTTTCTGTCGCTGAAGCTTTCTTT. The encoded protein is CASSFVTGFSVAEAFF.